This T cell receptor (beta chain) came from a study of human T cells and chemical hapten exposure. General observations from the study: Significantly more large CDR3 similarity clusters were formed by expanded TCRs than by controls.

Original data processing: Counts of TCRs in each sample centred on a median of roughly 89,000 and extended from about 20,000 to 690,000. MiXCR, applied by TCRdb to the RACE reads, yields one record per CDR3 protein. Clone size and V and J calls follow TCRdb, not the original study. The repertoire includes about 200,000 distinct CDR3 sequences, approximately 26% of them detected once, and approximately 2.5% sits in the top ten. Per the germline V gene, CDR1 is SGHTA and CDR2 is FQGNSA. This CDR3 spans 14 amino acids. V was pared by 5 bases and J by 1 base, with 11 bases between. Time point given: patch test 3, about 24 weeks after DPC sensitization. Specified treatment: therapeutic diphenylcyclopropenone sensitization with weekly scalp DPC. A note on this clonotype: What it binds is not known.

Sequenced here: whole blood, sampled in connection with sensitization to the hapten diphenylcyclopropenone (DPC). The J gene is TRBJ1-2, the V gene TRBV7-2, with D perhaps matching TRBD1 (6 bases). The origin of this receptor is a middle-aged woman with alopecia areata. Some clones in this sample may be carry-over from other donors' samples. The chain's CDR3 is CASSAYRVNYGYTF. DNA for the CDR3: TGTGCCAGCAGCGCGTACAGGGTTAACTATGGCTACACCTTC.